A single TCR beta chain is shown here with its context. This clonotype was detected once. Its antigen has not been determined. No base-level quality is on record; no much larger clone is a single base apart. The sample comes from a study of blood T cells in healthy people across ages (dated by TCRdb to about 2015). Background on the whole study: Template switching captured roughly one uniquely barcoded TCR beta cDNA molecule per two T cells in model experiments. To track age-related changes in TCR beta repertoire diversity, the study relied on deep sequencing normalized with unique cDNA molecular identifiers. Donors were grouped into four age groups: young (average 16 years), middle-aged (around 39), aged (around 62) and long-lived (about 90). To avoid experimental bias, donors of different ages were distributed randomly across sequencing lanes. Two additional independent replicas of 1 million unique cDNA reads from the same blood draw were analyzed for two donors (one aged 18 to 30 and one aged 80 or older).

The 39 donors, aged about 6 to 100 years, were systemically healthy Caucasian individuals from Russia. Each donor gave 8 to 10 milliliters of peripheral blood, drawn into EDTA-treated Vacutainer tubes. Ficoll-Paque density-gradient centrifugation was used to isolate PBMCs, with at least 7 million per sample. Trizol reagent was used to extract total RNA from PBMCs, with at least 5.5 micrograms per sample. Naive CD45RAhigh/CD27high T cell percentages were measured by flow cytometry on a PBMC aliquot from every donor. Here is what the overall study found, with its caveats: Because profiling used bulk unsorted PBMCs, naive and antigen-experienced compartments could not be compared conclusively. Compared with the aged group, the long-lived group had more naive CD4+ T cells, fewer expanded clones and increased TCR diversity, a pattern suggesting age selection. Estimates of total diversity from one million sequenced T cells were regarded as lower bounds and underestimates. A strong correlation was found between observed TCR beta diversity and the percentage of naive T cells measured by flow cytometry. Because donor CMV infection status was unknown, age-related changes in expanded clonotypes were potentially confounded. As age increased, observed TCR beta diversity per million T cells dropped in a roughly linear way, and a significant reduction was already evident by age 40.

To prepare the library, 5' RACE was applied. TCRdb records Illumina HiSeq 2500 as the sequencer. A second PCR of roughly 6 to 12 cycles was performed with a sample-barcoded 5' primer and a J-beta primer mix. A unique molecular identifier was introduced onto each TCR beta cDNA molecule by a template-switch 5' adaptor carrying 12 random nucleotides. At least 3 million CDR3-containing paired-end reads were obtained from each sample. First-strand cDNA was synthesized from all RNA with the Mint cDNA synthesis kit, primed by a TRBC-specific oligonucleotide. Following uracil-DNA glycosylase treatment, all cDNA underwent a first 18-cycle PCR with the universal primers M1SS and BC2_uni_R. The study's own analysis went as follows. Each sample was normalized by randomly selecting 1 million high-quality reads, each carrying a distinct molecular identifier. Instead of being binned into consensus sequences, reads with shared molecular identifiers were discarded. MiTCR, run with a Q25 quality threshold and the strictest error-elimination algorithm, handled CDR3 identification, clonotype clustering and error correction. A nonparametric unseen species model using Euler transformation provided a lower-bound estimate of total TCR beta diversity. The public reads were run again by TCRdb, first through fastp at Q25 and then through MiXCR, and only productive beta chains were kept. Each entry merges the rows of one CDR3 protein and shows their most common DNA and genes. None of the V and J calls come from the authors' own analysis; TCRdb made them. In this sample the table shows about 970,000 distinct CDR3 sequences, roughly 50% of which occur a single time. Jointly, the top ten make up roughly a fifth of the sample.

The CDR3 has 17 amino acids, counting the end cysteine and phenylalanine. Here the CDR3 DNA is all that survives: 51 bases in frame from base 1. Clipping removes 4 bases from V and 4 bases from J, with 12 as the unmatched junction base count. Sequenced material: blood. The origin of this receptor is a woman aged 55 to 70 in good health. The chain links TRBV12-3 or TRBV12-4 with TRBJ2-1, with 8 central nucleotides matching TRBD2. The CDR3 is CASSSSIGAGGYNEQFF. The bases read TGTGCCAGCAGTTCCTCTATAGGGGCGGGAGGTTACAATGAGCAGTTCTTC.